These 10 T cell receptor beta chains originate from one sample sequenced in a study of cytomegalovirus exposure and HLA in healthy donors. Amplification used 60 Vbeta primers and 13 Jbeta primers. This table comes from immunoSEQ multiplex PCR, and its TCRdb copy is limited to in-frame clones, with some not included. The repertoire table contains tens of thousands of clones. The sample was PBMCs. The receptors were gathered from a female donor in good health and CMV-seronegative.

The CDR3 DNA reads as TGTGCCAGCAGCTTGCGACTAGCGGGGGAGAACTACGAGCAGTACTTC. The encoded protein is CASSLRLAGENYEQYF. The V gene is TRBV7-9, the J gene TRBJ2-5; 12 bases agree with TRBD2. TRBJ2-7 explains the end of the DNA better; the J call may be wrong. CDR3 size: 16 residues. Looked up from germline, CDR1 is SEHNR and CDR2 is FQNEAQ (reference sequence).

This chain uses TRBV19 with TRBJ1-5; D is possibly TRBD1 (5 bases). V shed 6 bases and J shed 2 bases, with 14 bases lying between them. This CDR3 comprises 15 residues. CDR1 LNHDA and CDR2 SQIVND come from the germline V gene (reference sequence). This chain's CDR3 is CASRDQGWGNQPQHF. The CDR3 DNA reads as TGTGCCAGTAGGGATCAGGGTTGGGGCAATCAGCCCCAGCATTTT.

J is TRBJ2-5 and V is TRBV5-4; 11 bases align to TRBD2. Trimming removed 5 bases from V and 6 bases from J; junction bases left unmatched: 6. The CDR3 is made up of 14 amino acids. CDR1 is SGHNT and CDR2 is YYREEE in the germline V gene (reference sequence). The CDR3 DNA is TGTGCCAGCAGGACTAGCGGGGCCCGGCAGACCCAGTACTTC. Translating it yields CASRTSGARQTQYF.

The genes are TRBV6-4 and TRBJ2-3, with 7 positions matching TRBD1. The junction had 3 bases not matched to a gene; V was cut back by 4 bases and J by 2 bases. Germline V gives CDR1 MRHNA, CDR2 SNTAGT. The CDR3 loop spans 14 amino acids. The CDR3 nucleotides are TGTGCCAGCAGTGCGGGGACAGACACAGATACGCAGTATTTT. Its protein is CASSAGTDTDTQYF.

The J gene is TRBJ1-2, the V gene TRBV18; weak D call: TRBD1 (5 bases). V shed 6 bases and J shed 5 bases, with 13 bases lying between them. The CDR3 length is 13 residues. Germline CDR1 is KGHSH and CDR2 is LQKENI. The CDR3 DNA reads TGTGCCAGCTCCCCGGAGACAGATTATGGCTACACCTTC. This sequence encodes CASSPETDYGYTF.

The chain combines TRBV9 with TRBJ1-6; weak D call: TRBD1 (6 bases). Germline CDR1 and CDR2: SGDLS and YYNGEE. The CDR3 is 14 amino acids. The V end lost 0 bases, the J end lost 13 bases, and 14 bases lay between the germline ends. CDR3 in amino acids: CASSVEGEDFPLHF. Here the CDR3 DNA reads TGTGCCAGCAGCGTAGAGGGGGAAGACTTCCCCCTCCACTTT.

The gene calls are TRBV28 and TRBJ2-5; 8 bases align to TRBD2. The V gene's germline CDR1 is MDHEN and CDR2 SYDVKM. CDR3 size: 15 residues. The ends lost 7 bases at V and 5 bases at J; junction bases unmatched: 12. The CDR3 protein is CASTTGGEGRETQYF. As DNA, the CDR3 is TGTGCCAGCACCACGGGGGGGGAGGGTAGGGAGACCCAGTACTTC.

The chain links TRBV7-9 to TRBJ1-1, with 9 bases matching TRBD1. V was clipped by 2 bases and J by 5 bases; unmatched bases: 3. This CDR3 region has 14 residues. The germline V gene encodes CDR1 SEHNR and CDR2 FQNEAQ (reference sequence). CDR3 sequence (DNA): TGTGCCAGCAGCTTAACAGGGGGCGGGACTGAAGCTTTCTTT. It is translated as CASSLTGGGTEAFF.

The genes are TRBV9 and TRBJ2-3, with TRBD2 identical over 9 bases. J was trimmed by 5 bases and V by 1 base; bases with no gene match: 11. Per germline, CDR1 SGDLS and CDR2 YYNGEE. CDR3 size: 17 residues. CDR3: CASSVQVLAGRGDTQYF. CDR3 coding DNA: TGTGCCAGCAGCGTACAGGTCCTAGCGGGGCGAGGAGATACGCAGTATTTT. The whole variable domain, filled in from reference TRBV9 and TRBJ2-3, reads DSGVTQTPKHLITATGQRVTLRCSPRSGDLSVYWYQQSLDQGLQFLIQYYNGEERAKGNILERFSAQQFPDLHSELNLSSLELGDSALYFCASSVQVLAGRGDTQYFGPGTRLTVL.

V and J are TRBV7-7 and TRBJ2-7; 10 nucleotides line up with TRBD1. The CDR3 is 16 amino acids. The germline V gene encodes CDR1 SSHAT and CDR2 FNYEAQ (reference sequence). Trimming cost V 5 bases and J 6 bases; bases outside gene matches: 13. CDR3 loop: CASSLDAGQGTGEQYF. For the CDR3, the DNA is TGTGCCAGCAGCCTTGACGCGGGACAGGGGACGGGCGAGCAGTACTTC.